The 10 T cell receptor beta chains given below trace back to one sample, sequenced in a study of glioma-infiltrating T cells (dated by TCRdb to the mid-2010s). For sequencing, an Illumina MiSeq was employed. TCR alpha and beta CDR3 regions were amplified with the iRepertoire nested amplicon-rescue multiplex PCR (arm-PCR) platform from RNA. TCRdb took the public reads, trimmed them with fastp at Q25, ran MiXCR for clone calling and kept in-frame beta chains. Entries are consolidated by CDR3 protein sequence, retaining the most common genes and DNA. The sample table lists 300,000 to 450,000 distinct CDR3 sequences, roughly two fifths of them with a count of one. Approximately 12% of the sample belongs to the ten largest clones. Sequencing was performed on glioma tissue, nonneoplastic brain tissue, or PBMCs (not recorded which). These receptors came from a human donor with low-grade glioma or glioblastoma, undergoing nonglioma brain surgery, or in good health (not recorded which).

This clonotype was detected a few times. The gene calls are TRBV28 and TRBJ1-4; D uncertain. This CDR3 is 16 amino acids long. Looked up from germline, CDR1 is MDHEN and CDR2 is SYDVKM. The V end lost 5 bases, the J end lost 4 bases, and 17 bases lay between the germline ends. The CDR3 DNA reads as TGTGCCAGCAGTGGGATCCCACAGAGCCTTAATGAAAAACTGTTTTTT. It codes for CASSGIPQSLNEKLFF.

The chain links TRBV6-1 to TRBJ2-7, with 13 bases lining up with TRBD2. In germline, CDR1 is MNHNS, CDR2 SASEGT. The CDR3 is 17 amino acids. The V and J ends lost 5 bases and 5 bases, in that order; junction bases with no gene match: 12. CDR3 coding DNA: TGTGCCAGCAGTACCCACCCAGGACTAGCGGGAGTCCACGAGCAGTACTTC. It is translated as CASSTHPGLAGVHEQYF.

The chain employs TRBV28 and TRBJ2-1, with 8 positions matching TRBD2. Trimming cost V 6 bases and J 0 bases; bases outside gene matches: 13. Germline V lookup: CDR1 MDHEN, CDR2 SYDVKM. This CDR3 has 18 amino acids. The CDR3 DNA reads TGTGCCAGCAGATCGGGACCAGCGGGGGCCGGCTCCTACAATGAGCAGTTCTTC. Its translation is CASRSGPAGAGSYNEQFF.

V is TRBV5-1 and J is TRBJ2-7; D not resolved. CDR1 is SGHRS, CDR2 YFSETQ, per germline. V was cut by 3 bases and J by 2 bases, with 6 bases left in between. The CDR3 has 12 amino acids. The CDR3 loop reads CASSSYTYEQYF. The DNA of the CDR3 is TGCGCCAGCAGCTCCTACACCTACGAGCAGTACTTC.

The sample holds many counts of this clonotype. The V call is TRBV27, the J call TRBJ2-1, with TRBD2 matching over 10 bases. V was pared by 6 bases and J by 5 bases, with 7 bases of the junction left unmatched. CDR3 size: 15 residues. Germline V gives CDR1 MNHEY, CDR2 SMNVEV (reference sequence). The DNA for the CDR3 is TGTGCCAGCAGCTTGGGACTAGCGTTCAACAATGAGCAGTTCTTC. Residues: CASSLGLAFNNEQFF.

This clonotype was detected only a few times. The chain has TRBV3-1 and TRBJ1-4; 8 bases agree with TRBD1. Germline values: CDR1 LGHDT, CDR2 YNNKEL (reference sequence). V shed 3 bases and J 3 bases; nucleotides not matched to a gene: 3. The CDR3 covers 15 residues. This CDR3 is CASSQLGQANEKLFF. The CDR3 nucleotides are TGTGCCAGCAGCCAGCTGGGACAGGCTAATGAAAAACTGTTTTTT.

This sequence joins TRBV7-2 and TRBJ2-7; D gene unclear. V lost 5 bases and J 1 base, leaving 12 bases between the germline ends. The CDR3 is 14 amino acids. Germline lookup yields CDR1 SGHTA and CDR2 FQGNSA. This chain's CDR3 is CASSPRTYSYEQYF. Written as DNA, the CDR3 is TGTGCCAGCAGCCCACGGACGTATTCCTACGAGCAGTACTTC.

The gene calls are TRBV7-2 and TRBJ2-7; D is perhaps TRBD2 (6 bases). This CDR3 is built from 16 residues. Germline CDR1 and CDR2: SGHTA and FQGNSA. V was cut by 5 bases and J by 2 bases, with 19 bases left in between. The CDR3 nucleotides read TGTGCCAGCAGCCCTTCCGGGGGATGGGGGGCCTACGAGCAGTACTTC. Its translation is CASSPSGGWGAYEQYF.

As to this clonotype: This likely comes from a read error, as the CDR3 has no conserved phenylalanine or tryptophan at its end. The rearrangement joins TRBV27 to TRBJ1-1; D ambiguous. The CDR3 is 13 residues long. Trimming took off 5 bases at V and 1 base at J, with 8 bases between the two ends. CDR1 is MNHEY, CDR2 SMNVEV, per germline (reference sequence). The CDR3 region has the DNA TGTGCCAGCAGTCTCCGTCCGAACACTGAAGCTTTCGTT. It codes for CASSLRPNTEAFV.

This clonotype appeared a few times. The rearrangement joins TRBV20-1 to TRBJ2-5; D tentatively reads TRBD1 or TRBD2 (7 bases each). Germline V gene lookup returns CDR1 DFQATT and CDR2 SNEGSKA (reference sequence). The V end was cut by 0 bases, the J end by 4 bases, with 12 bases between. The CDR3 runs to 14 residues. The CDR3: CSARDQGGLETQYF. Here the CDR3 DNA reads TGCAGTGCTAGAGATCAGGGGGGGCTAGAGACCCAGTACTTC.